The TCR beta chain described here comes from a study of T cells in Graves' hyperthyroidism and ophthalmopathy. The study, taken as a whole, reports: Researchers report that a 13 V-J model separated ophthalmopathy from stable hyperthyroidism. Before onset, ophthalmopathy was predicted by the model a median around 6.2 months earlier.

In the case of this clonotype: No antigen is known for it.

Amplification targeted TCR beta CDR3 regions from RNA transcripts. First-round RT-PCR targeting the TCR CDR3 was performed with the HTBI primer set. Using its own MiXCR run on the multiplex PCR reads, TCRdb lists one record per CDR3 protein. The sample shows about 350,000 distinct CDR3 sequences, 15% to 20% of them seen only once. The CDR3 has 14 amino acids. Germline trimming cut 3 bases from V and 5 bases from J; bases unmatched to any gene: 3. Germline V lookup: CDR1 SEHNR, CDR2 FQNEAQ (reference sequence). V usage is TRBV7-9 and J usage is TRBJ2-5; 10 bases are a match to TRBD1. This receptor was obtained from a woman aged 40 to 50 with Graves' ophthalmopathy. Sequences were obtained from blood. The CDR3 protein is CASSLGQGKETQYF. CDR3 DNA sequence: TGTGCCAGCAGCTTGGGACAGGGGAAGGAGACCCAGTACTTC.